The source of this T cell receptor (beta chain) is a study of OX40 agonist ivuxolimab in advanced cancers. The J segment lost 11 bases and the V segment lost 3 bases, leaving 15 bases of the junction unmatched. This CDR3 has 15 residues. CDR1 and CDR2 from the germline V gene are MNHNS and SASEGT. Generated by immunoSEQ multiplex PCR, the TCRdb table keeps only in-frame clones and is missing some. Among tens of thousands of clones listed, around 83% were seen once. V usage is TRBV6-1 and J usage is TRBJ2-5, with TRBD2 matching over 7 bases. This clonotype originated in an adult with an advanced solid tumor such as melanoma, head and neck, liver or kidney cancer. This specimen was CD4+ or CD8+ T cells sorted from blood, taken in a trial of the OX40 agonist ivuxolimab. CDR3 loop: CASSDGRAGDLVQYF. The CDR3 DNA reads TGTGCCAGCAGTGACGGTAGGGCGGGAGACTTGGTGCAGTACTTC.